This T cell receptor gamma chain was identified during a study of Vδ1+ human thymocytes. Study-level results: TRG sequences recurred across donors, whereas TRD sequences stayed essentially private. Unexpected Vdelta2 sequences could cause misinterpretation of bulk repertoire data. Thymic delta-chain repertoires held roughly 18% Vdelta2 sequences and few Vdelta3, despite high sort purity. Highly polyclonal TRG and TRD repertoires with Gaussian CDR3 length distributions appeared in thymus.

Extracted RNA was reverse transcribed into cDNA. Pooled V-gene forward primers with one constant-region reverse primer generated the CDR3 amplicons by multiplex PCR. TCRdb repeated clone calling on the multiplex PCR reads with CATT. The sample contains under 25,000 gamma-chain clones, roughly 15% of which appear only once. V shed 0 bases, J shed 0 bases, and the junction held 8 bases outside the gene matches. There are 16 residues in the CDR3. CDR1 is VENAVY, CDR2 YDSYNSRV, per germline. A remark on this clone: Its antigen is undetermined.

Sequencing was done on a sample of Vdelta1+ gamma-delta thymocytes from the thymus. Subset: FACS-sorted CD3+ TCRalphabeta- TCRVdelta1+ TCRVdelta2- thymocytes. This sequence joins TRGV8 and TRGJ1 or TRGJ2. This TCR was recovered from a child under two years old who had congenital heart surgery. The CDR3 spells CATWDRPFLNYYKKLF. The CDR3 coding sequence is TGTGCCACCTGGGATAGGCCGTTTTTGAATTATTATAAGAAACTCTTT.